The T cell receptor beta chain described here comes from a study of blood T cell repertoires in COVID-19. The repertoire was sequenced with immunoSEQ multiplex PCR; TCRdb's copy has only in-frame clones and lacks some. The repertoire holds over 200,000 clones, with roughly 86% as singletons. Germline V gene sequence: CDR1 SGHAT, CDR2 FQNNGV. The V and J ends lost 1 base and 5 bases, in that order; junction bases with no gene match: 5. The CDR3 spans 15 residues. The chain couples TRBV11-2 to TRBJ1-1; 9 bases match TRBD1. This clonotype originated in a woman between 50 and 59 years old with active or convalescent COVID-19. Sequencing used peripheral blood. DNA for the CDR3: TGTGCCAGCAGCTTAGTACAGGGGGCCTATACTGAAGCTTTCTTT. Translating it yields CASSLVQGAYTEAFF.